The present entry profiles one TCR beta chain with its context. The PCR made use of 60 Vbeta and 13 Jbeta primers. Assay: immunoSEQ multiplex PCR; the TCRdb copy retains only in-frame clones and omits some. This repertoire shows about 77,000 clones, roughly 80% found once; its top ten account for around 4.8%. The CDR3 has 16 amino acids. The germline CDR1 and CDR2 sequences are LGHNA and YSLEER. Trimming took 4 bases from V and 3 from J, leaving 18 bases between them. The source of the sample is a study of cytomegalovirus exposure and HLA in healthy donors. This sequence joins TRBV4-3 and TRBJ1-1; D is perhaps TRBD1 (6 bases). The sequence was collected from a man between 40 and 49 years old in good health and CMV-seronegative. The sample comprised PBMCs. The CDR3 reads CASSRGSGGADTEAFF. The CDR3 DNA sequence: TGCGCCAGCAGCCGGGGGTCCGGGGGGGCAGACACTGAAGCTTTCTTT.